A single sample is the source of the 9 T cell receptor beta chains below, sequenced in a study of human T cells and chemical hapten exposure. TCRdb reprocessed the RACE reads via MiXCR and lists one record per CDR3 protein. The sample has tens of thousands of distinct CDR3 sequences; 4.5% to 5.5% are singletons. Time point here: healthy volunteer bleed at 6 weeks. Unfractionated whole blood was the source of the extracted total RNA. The specimen sequenced was whole blood. The receptors stem from a human donor in good health. Some clones in this sample may be carry-over from other donors' samples.

This clonotype was observed at least ten times. One end of the junction is discordant with germline, which a read error may explain. This chain links TRBV11-2 with TRBJ1-1, with D unclear. The length of the CDR3 is 14 residues. CDR1 and CDR2 from the germline V gene are SGHAT and FQNNGV. In nucleotides, the CDR3 is TGTGCCAGCAGATTAGCTATGCAGGCGCTTGAAGCTTTCTTT. Translated, it gives CASRLAMQALEAFF.

This clonotype showed up many times. The V gene is TRBV7-9, the J gene TRBJ1-5; 8 nucleotides match TRBD1. V lost 5 bases, J lost 3 bases, and 3 bases stayed unmatched. Germline V CDR1 and CDR2: SEHNR, FQNEAQ (reference sequence). This CDR3 is 14 amino acids long. The chain's CDR3 is CASSKGQVNQPQHF. The CDR3, as DNA: TGTGCCAGCAGCAAGGGACAGGTCAATCAGCCCCAGCATTTT.

In its sample, this clonotype ranks as medium-sized. The rearrangement uses TRBV9 and TRBJ2-3, with D possibly TRBD2 on 6 matching bases. Germline V lookup: CDR1 SGDLS, CDR2 YYNGEE. Trimming left V 4 bases short and J 0 bases short, with 12 bases between. The CDR3 totals 15 residues. The CDR3 here is CASSPRRGSTDTQYF. CDR3 DNA sequence: TGTGCCAGCAGCCCTCGGCGGGGAAGCACAGATACGCAGTATTTT.

In this sample, this clonotype turned up a few times. This sequence joins TRBV6-1 and TRBJ2-1; no clear D gene. Germline-derived CDR1 and CDR2 are MNHNS and SASEGT. This CDR3 is 12 amino acids long. Between the trimmed V and J ends, which lost 2 bases and 13 bases, there was a span of 12 bases. CDR3 coding DNA: TGTGCCAGCAGTGAATCCTGGGTAGCCCAGTTCTTC. This encodes CASSESWVAQFF.

This clonotype was seen many times. The chain carries TRBV6-1 and TRBJ2-7, with a possible D match to TRBD1 (5 bases). The germline CDR1 and CDR2 sequences are MNHNS and SASEGT. The CDR3 length is 15 residues. V dropped 1 base and J dropped 4 bases, with 14 bases sitting between them. CDR3 protein: CASSEVGSGSYEQYF. The CDR3 DNA sequence: TGTGCCAGCAGTGAAGTAGGGTCAGGGTCTTACGAGCAGTACTTC.

The chain links TRBV11-2 to TRBJ1-1; 10 positions match TRBD1. V lost 2 bases, J lost 7 bases, and 1 base stayed unmatched. The CDR3 is made up of 13 amino acids. CDR1 is SGHAT, CDR2 FQNNGV, per germline. The CDR3 loop reads CASSLRTGGEAFF. Written as DNA, the CDR3 is TGTGCCAGCAGCTTAAGGACAGGGGGTGAAGCTTTCTTT.

This clonotype occurred many times. The V gene is TRBV28, the J gene TRBJ1-2; 7 nucleotides align to TRBD1. The germline V gene encodes CDR1 MDHEN and CDR2 SYDVKM. Trimming at V came to 5 bases and at J to 3 bases, leaving 12 bases not matched to a gene. CDR3 length: 16 residues. CDR3 coding DNA: TGTGCCAGCAGTACTACCTTAGGGGGCGCGGACTATGGCTACACCTTC. This sequence encodes CASSTTLGGADYGYTF.

The V call is TRBV5-1, the J call TRBJ1-1; 9 bases line up with TRBD1. With 7 bases clipped from V and 6 bases from J, the junction kept 34 bases outside the gene matches. The CDR3 extends over 22 amino acids. The germline V gene has CDR1 SGHRS and CDR2 YFSETQ. This chain's CDR3 is CASRFGVVLRVDLGQGKPEAFF. In DNA form, the CDR3 reads TGCGCCAGCCGATTTGGTGTGGTTCTGAGGGTTGATTTAGGACAGGGGAAACCTGAAGCTTTCTTT.

Many counts were recorded for this clonotype. The chain employs TRBV5-8 and TRBJ2-3; 15 positions agree with TRBD2. Germline CDR1 reads SGHTS; CDR2 reads YDEGEE. The length of the CDR3 is 17 residues. V lost 4 bases, J lost 2 bases, and 5 bases stayed unmatched. DNA for the CDR3: TGTGCCAGCAGCCCCGGGACTAGCGGGGGGTACACAGATACGCAGTATTTT. Amino acids: CASSPGTSGGYTDTQYF.